The TCR beta chain described here comes from a study of neoadjuvant nivolumab and ipilimumab in lung cancer. Study context: Nivolumab 3 mg/kg was given days 1, 15 and 29, plus ipilimumab 1 mg/kg day 1 in combination.

TCRdb's table, derived via immunoSEQ multiplex PCR, lists solely in-frame clones and lacks some. The sample shows some 4,200 clones, about 79% of them seen only once. Notes on this clone: Its antigen remains unknown.

Whole-study results and caveats: Resected-tumor TCR richness correlated positively with pretherapy blood richness. Resected tumors had greater TCR richness and clonality than uninvolved lung.

The sequence was obtained from an adult with non-small cell lung cancer. The specimen comprised peripheral blood, sampled after neoadjuvant nivolumab, alone or with ipilimumab, at or shortly before surgery.

The CDR3 nucleotides are TGTGCCAGCGTGAGACTCGGGCAGGGAAACGAAAAACTGTTTTTT. Its translation: CASVRLGQGNEKLFF. This chain links TRBV2 with TRBJ1-4; the D gene is possibly TRBD1 (5 bases). Per germline, CDR1 SNHLY and CDR2 FYNNEI. This CDR3 is 15 amino acids long. The germline V and J ends were trimmed by 8 bases and 8 bases, with 21 bases remaining between them. The variable domain in full, completed from reference TRBV2 and TRBJ1-4, reads EPEVTQTPSHQVTQMGQEVILRCVPISNHLYFYWYRQILGQKVEFLVSFYNNEISEKSEIFDDQFSVERPDGSNFTLKIRSTKLEDSAMYFCASVRLGQGNEKLFFGSGTQLSVL.